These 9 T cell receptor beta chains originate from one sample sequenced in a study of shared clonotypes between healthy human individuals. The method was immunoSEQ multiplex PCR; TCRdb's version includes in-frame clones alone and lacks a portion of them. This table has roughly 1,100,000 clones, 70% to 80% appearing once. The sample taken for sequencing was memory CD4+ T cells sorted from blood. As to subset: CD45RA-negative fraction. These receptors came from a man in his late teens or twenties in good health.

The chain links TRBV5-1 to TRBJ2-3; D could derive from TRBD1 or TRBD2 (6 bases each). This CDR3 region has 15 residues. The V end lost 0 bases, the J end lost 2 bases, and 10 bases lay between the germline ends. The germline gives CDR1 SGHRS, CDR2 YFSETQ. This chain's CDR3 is CASSLGGDNTDTQYF. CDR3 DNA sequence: TGCGCCAGCAGCTTGGGCGGGGACAACACAGATACGCAGTATTTT.

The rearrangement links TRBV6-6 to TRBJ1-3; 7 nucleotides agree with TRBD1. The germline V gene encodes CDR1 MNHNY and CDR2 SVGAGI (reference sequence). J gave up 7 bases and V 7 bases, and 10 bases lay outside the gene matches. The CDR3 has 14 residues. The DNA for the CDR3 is TGTGCCAGCACCCTCGATGGACAGGCGAACACCATATATTTT. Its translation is CASTLDGQANTIYF.

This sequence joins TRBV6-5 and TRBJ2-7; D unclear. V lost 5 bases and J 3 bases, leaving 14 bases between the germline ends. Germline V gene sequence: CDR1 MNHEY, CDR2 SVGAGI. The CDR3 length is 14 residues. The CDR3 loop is CASSESFSSYEQYF. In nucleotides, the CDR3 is TGTGCCAGCAGTGAATCTTTCTCAAGCTACGAGCAGTACTTC.

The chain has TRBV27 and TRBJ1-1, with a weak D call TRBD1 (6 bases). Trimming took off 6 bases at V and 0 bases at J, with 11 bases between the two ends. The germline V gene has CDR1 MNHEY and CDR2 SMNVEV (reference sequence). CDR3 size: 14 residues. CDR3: CASRIRGMNTEAFF. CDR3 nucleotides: TGTGCCAGCAGAATCAGGGGTATGAACACTGAAGCTTTCTTT.

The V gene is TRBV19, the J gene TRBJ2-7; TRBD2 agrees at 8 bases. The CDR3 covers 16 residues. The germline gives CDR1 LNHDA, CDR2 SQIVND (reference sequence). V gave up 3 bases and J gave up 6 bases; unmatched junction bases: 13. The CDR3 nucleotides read TGTGCCAGTAGTATCTCTCGAGTAGCGGGACATTTCGAGCAGTACTTC. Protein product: CASSISRVAGHFEQYF.

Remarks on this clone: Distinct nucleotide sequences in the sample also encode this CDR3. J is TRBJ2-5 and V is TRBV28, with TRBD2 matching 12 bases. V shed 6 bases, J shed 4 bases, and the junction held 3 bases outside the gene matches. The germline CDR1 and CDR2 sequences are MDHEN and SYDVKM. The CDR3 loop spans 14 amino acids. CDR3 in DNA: TGTGCCAGCAGATCTAGCGGGGGGGGAGAGACCCAGTACTTC. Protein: CASRSSGGGETQYF. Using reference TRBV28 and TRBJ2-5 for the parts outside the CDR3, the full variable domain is DVKVTQSSRYLVKRTGEKVFLECVQDMDHENMFWYRQDPGLGLRLIYFSYDVKMKEKGDIPEGYSVSREKKERFSLILESASTNQTSMYLCASRSSGGGETQYFGPGTRLLVL.

CDR3 loop: CAINEDRATGELFF. CDR3 nucleotide sequence: TGTGCCATCAACGAGGACAGGGCGACCGGGGAGCTGTTTTTT. The rearrangement links TRBV10-3 to TRBJ2-2; 8 bases align to TRBD1. J lost 5 bases, V lost 7 bases, and 6 bases had no gene match. The germline gives CDR1 ENHRY, CDR2 SYGVKD. The CDR3 is 14 residues long.

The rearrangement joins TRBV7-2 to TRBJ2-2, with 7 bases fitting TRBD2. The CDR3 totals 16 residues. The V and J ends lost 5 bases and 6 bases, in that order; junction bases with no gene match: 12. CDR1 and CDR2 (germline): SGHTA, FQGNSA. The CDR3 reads CASSAQSGASPGELFF. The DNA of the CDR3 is TGTGCCAGCAGCGCGCAAAGCGGGGCTAGTCCCGGGGAGCTGTTTTTT. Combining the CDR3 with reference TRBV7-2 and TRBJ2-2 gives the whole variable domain GAGVSQSPSNKVTEKGKDVELRCDPISGHTALYWYRQSLGQGLEFLIYFQGNSAPDKSGLPSDRFSAERTGGSVSTLTIQRTQQEDSAVYLCASSAQSGASPGELFFGEGSRLTVL.

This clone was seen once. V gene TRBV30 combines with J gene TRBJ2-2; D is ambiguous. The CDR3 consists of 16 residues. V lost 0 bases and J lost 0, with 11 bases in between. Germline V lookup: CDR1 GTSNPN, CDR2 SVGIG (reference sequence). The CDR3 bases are TGTGCCTGGAGTGTTAAAGGACGGACGAACACCGGGGAGCTGTTTTTT. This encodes CAWSVKGRTNTGELFF.